The 21 T cell receptor beta chains in this list originate from one sample, sequenced in a study of CD8 T cells in Susac syndrome. Reverse transcription used about 0.45 to 1 ug RNA and random hexamers. TCRdb redid the calling of the immunoSEQ multiplex PCR reads with MiXCR, one entry per CDR3 protein. The sample lists 250,000 to 300,000 distinct CDR3 sequences, about 85% occurring once. The source material was CD8+ T cells from PBMCs. These receptors came from a human donor with multiple sclerosis.

V usage is TRBV2 and J usage is TRBJ1-2; D call uncertain. The CDR3 spans 12 residues. Germline V gene sequence: CDR1 SNHLY, CDR2 FYNNEI. V was shortened by 7 bases and J by 4 bases, with 10 bases between the two germline ends. CDR3 sequence (DNA): TGTGCCAGCATTGGGAGCATCTATGGCTACACCTTC. Its protein product is CASIGSIYGYTF.

J is TRBJ1-2 and V is TRBV14; tentative D call: TRBD1 (5 bases). V was cut by 3 bases and J by 4 bases, with 12 bases left in between. Germline-derived CDR1 and CDR2 are SGHDN and FVKESK. CDR3 length: 14 amino acids. In nucleotides, the CDR3 is TGTGCCAGCAGCCATTCAGGGCTAATCTATGGCTACACCTTC. It codes for CASSHSGLIYGYTF.

The sample holds one count of this clonotype. This rearrangement joins TRBV6-1 to TRBJ1-4; possibly TRBD1 for D (5 bases). CDR1 is MNHNS, CDR2 SASEGT, per germline. The CDR3 runs 11 residues. Trimming shortened V by 2 bases and J by 13 bases, and 8 bases separated the two germline ends. CDR3: CASSEYGGLFF. The CDR3 bases are TGTGCCAGCAGTGAATACGGGGGACTGTTTTTT.

This sequence joins TRBV30 and TRBJ2-2; a possible D gene is TRBD1 (6 bases). The CDR3 spans 15 residues. The V gene's germline CDR1 is GTSNPN and CDR2 SVGIG (reference sequence). Trimming took off 3 bases at V and 1 base at J, with 12 bases between the two ends. In DNA form, the CDR3 reads TGTGCCTGGAGGCCGGGACACATGAACACCGGGGAGCTGTTTTTT. It translates to CAWRPGHMNTGELFF.

The rearrangement joins TRBV2 to TRBJ2-1; 8 bases are shared with TRBD2. Trimming removed 8 bases from V and 3 bases from J; junction bases left unmatched: 6. The germline V gene has CDR1 SNHLY and CDR2 FYNNEI. This CDR3 region has 14 residues. The CDR3 loop reads CASRSGRDYNEQFF. The CDR3 DNA is TGTGCCAGCCGGAGCGGGAGAGACTACAATGAGCAGTTCTTC.

V and J are TRBV4-1 and TRBJ1-2, with D tentatively TRBD1 (5 bases). Germline CDR1 and CDR2: MGHRA and YSYEKL. Trimming shortened V by 0 bases and J by 4 bases, and 12 bases separated the two germline ends. The CDR3 is 15 residues long. CDR3 sequence (DNA): TGCGCCAGCAGCCAAGAAAGGCAACAGGCCTATGGCTACACCTTC. Protein product: CASSQERQQAYGYTF.

This rearrangement joins TRBV4-1 to TRBJ1-1, with a tentative D call TRBD1 (6 bases). V lost 3 bases and J 5 bases, leaving 13 bases between the germline ends. CDR3 length: 14 amino acids. Germline V CDR1 and CDR2: MGHRA, YSYEKL. CDR3 in DNA: TGCGCCAGCAGCCAGCAGGGGATGGGGACTGAAGCTTTCTTT. It encodes CASSQQGMGTEAFF.

V is TRBV19 and J is TRBJ2-5; weak D call: TRBD2 (7 bases). From germline, CDR1 is LNHDA and CDR2 SQIVND (reference sequence). The CDR3 has 16 amino acids. V gave up 2 bases and J gave up 1 base, with 14 bases separating them. CDR3 sequence (DNA): TGTGCCAGTAGTATAATTTCGGGGGGCCTCCAAGAGACCCAGTACTTC. Translating it yields CASSIISGGLQETQYF.

This chain uses TRBV9 with TRBJ1-1; D gene uncertain. With 3 bases removed from V and 1 base from J, the gap between germline ends came to 4 bases. This CDR3 spans 12 amino acids. Germline assignment: CDR1 SGDLS and CDR2 YYNGEE. The CDR3 loop reads CASSGSNTEAFF. Here the CDR3 DNA reads TGTGCCAGCAGCGGTTCGAACACTGAAGCTTTCTTT.

The V gene is TRBV9, the J gene TRBJ2-2, with a weak D call TRBD2 (6 bases). CDR3 length: 16 amino acids. The ends were cut back, 2 bases at V and 0 bases at J, with 11 bases in the middle. Looked up from germline, CDR1 is SGDLS and CDR2 is YYNGEE. In nucleotides, the CDR3 is TGTGCCAGCAGCGTCTTAGCGGTCGCGAACACCGGGGAGCTGTTTTTT. Protein sequence: CASSVLAVANTGELFF.

The chain combines TRBV7-9 with TRBJ2-7; possible D gene TRBD1, 6 bases. The V end was cut by 6 bases, the J end by 4 bases, with 13 bases between. The CDR3 is made up of 13 amino acids. Germline-derived CDR1 and CDR2 are SEHNR and FQNEAQ (reference sequence). CDR3: CASRRGRGYEQYF. In DNA form, the CDR3 reads TGTGCCAGCAGGAGAGGCAGGGGATACGAGCAGTACTTC. Based on the CDR3 plus reference TRBV7-9 and TRBJ2-7, the full variable domain is DTGVSQNPRHKITKRGQNVTFRCDPISEHNRLYWYRQTLGQGPEFLTYFQNEAQLEKSRLLSDRFSAERPKGSFSTLEIQRTEQGDSAMYLCASRRGRGYEQYFGPGTRLTVT.

The chain joins TRBV9 to TRBJ2-7; 7 bases are a match to TRBD1. There are 15 residues in the CDR3. J gave up 2 bases and V 0 bases, and 5 bases lay outside the gene matches. Germline-derived CDR1 and CDR2 are SGDLS and YYNGEE. This CDR3 is CASSVEGTATYEQYF. The CDR3 nucleotides are TGTGCCAGCAGCGTAGAAGGGACAGCCACCTACGAGCAGTACTTC.

This chain joins TRBV28 and TRBJ2-1; 13 bases map to TRBD2. Germline CDR1 MDHEN, CDR2 SYDVKM. V was clipped by 10 bases and J by 0 bases; unmatched bases: 12. The CDR3 covers 18 residues. Here the CDR3 DNA reads TGTGCCATCAGGGACGGGACTAGCGGGGATAGCTCCTACAATGAGCAGTTCTTC. This encodes CAIRDGTSGDSSYNEQFF.

The V call is TRBV7-9, the J call TRBJ1-1, with D possibly matching TRBD1 (5 bases). The germline V and J ends were trimmed by 1 base and 3 bases, with 12 bases remaining between them. The CDR3 is made up of 15 amino acids. Germline-derived CDR1 and CDR2 are SEHNR and FQNEAQ (reference sequence). CDR3 sequence (DNA): TGTGCCAGCAGCTTAGAGCAGACGGGGGACACTGAAGCTTTCTTT. Its protein product is CASSLEQTGDTEAFF.

The V call is TRBV3-1, the J call TRBJ2-2; tentatively, D is TRBD2 (6 bases). Trimming removed 5 bases at V and 6 bases at J, with 16 bases between. This CDR3 has 15 amino acids. CDR1 is LGHDT, CDR2 YNNKEL, per germline (reference sequence). For the CDR3, the DNA is TGTGCCAGCAGCGAGAGGAGGGGTGGGTCCGGGGAGCTGTTTTTT. This encodes CASSERRGGSGELFF.

The rearrangement uses TRBV28 and TRBJ1-5, with D uncertain. Trimming pared 0 bases from V and 0 bases from J, leaving 6 bases between. CDR3 length: 15 residues. The germline V gene has CDR1 MDHEN and CDR2 SYDVKM. The CDR3 is CASSLWSDSNQPQHF. The CDR3 DNA reads as TGTGCCAGCAGTTTATGGTCCGATAGCAATCAGCCCCAGCATTTT.

The rearrangement uses TRBV9 and TRBJ2-2; D call uncertain. The V end was cut by 0 bases, the J end by 5 bases, with 11 bases between. The CDR3 is made up of 15 amino acids. The germline V gene encodes CDR1 SGDLS and CDR2 YYNGEE. DNA for the CDR3: TGTGCCAGCAGCGTAGGTGGTGGGGTTACCGGGGAGCTGTTTTTT. This sequence encodes CASSVGGGVTGELFF. The whole variable domain, filled in from reference TRBV9 and TRBJ2-2, reads DSGVTQTPKHLITATGQRVTLRCSPRSGDLSVYWYQQSLDQGLQFLIQYYNGEERAKGNILERFSAQQFPDLHSELNLSSLELGDSALYFCASSVGGGVTGELFFGEGSRLTVL.

The rearrangement links TRBV13 to TRBJ2-2, with 9 bases identical to TRBD1. Germline V lookup: CDR1 PRHDT, CDR2 FYEKMQ (reference sequence). This CDR3 is built from 16 residues. V dropped 5 bases and J dropped 5; count of bases not matched to a gene: 9. The CDR3 reads CASSPQGQGRTGELFF. The CDR3 bases are TGTGCCAGCAGCCCCCAAGGACAGGGGAGGACCGGGGAGCTGTTTTTT.

The chain recombines TRBV2 with TRBJ1-3; TRBD1 might be the D (5 bases). Trimming pared 3 bases from V and 7 bases from J, leaving 7 bases between. CDR3 length: 12 amino acids. Germline assignment: CDR1 SNHLY and CDR2 FYNNEI. The CDR3, as DNA: TGTGCCAGCAGTGATCGGGGGAACACCATATATTTT. Encoded protein: CASSDRGNTIYF.

The chain combines TRBV5-4 with TRBJ1-1, with D unclear. Germline loops: CDR1 SGHNT, CDR2 YYREEE (reference sequence). V lost 4 bases to trimming and J lost 2 bases, with 21 bases between them. This CDR3 comprises 17 residues. The CDR3 DNA is TGTGCCAGCAGCCTCGTCCCTAGGGATGAAAGAAACACTGAAGCTTTCTTT. It encodes CASSLVPRDERNTEAFF.

This chain links TRBV9 with TRBJ2-1, with a possible D match to TRBD2 (6 bases). Germline V gene lookup returns CDR1 SGDLS and CDR2 YYNGEE. The CDR3 contains 17 residues. V lost 4 bases, J lost 6 bases, and 23 bases lay in between. The CDR3 region has the DNA TGTGCCAGCAGCCCCATCCCTAGCGCCATCCCATCCAATGAGCAGTTCTTC. This gives the protein CASSPIPSAIPSNEQFF.